These T cell receptor beta chains were read from a single sample in a study of PD-1 blockade in mismatch repair-deficient tumors. Sequencing used immunoSEQ multiplex PCR; TCRdb keeps in-frame clones, though not all of them. There are 85,000 to 130,000 clones in the sample; 82% occur only once, and about 6.3% lies in the top ten. This material consisted of peripheral blood, taken 35 to 37 weeks after starting pembrolizumab. The source is an adult with mismatch repair-deficient cancer. CDR3s include the opening cysteine and the closing phenylalanine or tryptophan. Each record gives: clone size, D gene, J gene, V gene, CDR3 protein, CDR3 DNA. The D gene is left open where the match is weak. Expanded clones are given a class, and other clones once, few, many or no size at all.

clone size: .; D gene: TRBD2; J gene: TRBJ2-3; V gene: TRBV7-9; CDR3 protein: CASSLLAGETTDTQYF; CDR3 DNA: TGTGCCAGCAGCTTACTAGCGGGAGAAACCACAGATACGCAGTATTTT
clone size: .; D gene: TRBD1; J gene: TRBJ1-2; V gene: TRBV7-3; CDR3 protein: CASSPDRGNGYTF; CDR3 DNA: TGTGCCAGCAGCCCGGACAGGGGGAATGGCTACACCTTC
clone size: .; D gene: .; J gene: TRBJ2-5; V gene: TRBV11-1; CDR3 protein: CASSSLIGGETQYF; CDR3 DNA: TGTGCCAGCAGCTCCCTGATAGGGGGAGAGACCCAGTACTTC
clone size: once; D gene: TRBD2; J gene: TRBJ2-1; V gene: TRBV19; CDR3 protein: CASRPREAGGHEQFF; CDR3 DNA: TGTGCCAGTAGACCCCGGGAAGCGGGAGGCCATGAGCAGTTCTTC
clone size: .; D gene: TRBD2; J gene: TRBJ2-1; V gene: TRBV7-3; CDR3 protein: CASSLIGLAGTEQFF; CDR3 DNA: TGTGCCAGCAGCTTAATTGGACTAGCGGGAACTGAGCAGTTCTTC
clone size: .; D gene: .; J gene: TRBJ1-1; V gene: TRBV19; CDR3 protein: CASMGRYTEAFF; CDR3 DNA: TGTGCCAGTATGGGACGGTACACTGAAGCTTTCTTT
clone size: .; D gene: TRBD1; J gene: TRBJ1-1; V gene: TRBV27; CDR3 protein: CASSLTTGGTEAFF; CDR3 DNA: TGTGCCAGCAGTTTAACCACAGGGGGCACTGAAGCTTTCTTT
clone size: .; D gene: .; J gene: TRBJ2-5; V gene: TRBV2; CDR3 protein: CASSERGLETQYF; CDR3 DNA: TGTGCCAGCAGTGAACGCGGGCTTGAGACCCAGTACTTC
clone size: few; D gene: TRBD2; J gene: TRBJ2-7; V gene: TRBV6-6; CDR3 protein: CASSGTNYEQYF; CDR3 DNA: TGTGCCAGTTCCGGGACTAACTACGAGCAGTACTTC
clone size: .; D gene: .; J gene: TRBJ1-1; V gene: TRBV7-8; CDR3 protein: CASSFRDRATEAFF; CDR3 DNA: TGTGCCAGCAGCTTCCGGGACCGGGCCACTGAAGCTTTCTTT
clone size: .; D gene: TRBD2; J gene: TRBJ2-4; V gene: TRBV5-4; CDR3 protein: CASSEERGRNIQYF; CDR3 DNA: TGTGCCAGCAGCGAGGAGCGGGGGAGGAACATTCAGTACTTC
clone size: .; D gene: TRBD2; J gene: TRBJ2-7; V gene: TRBV19; CDR3 protein: CASSWSGGSYEQYF; CDR3 DNA: TGTGCCAGTAGTTGGTCCGGGGGGTCCTACGAGCAGTACTTC
clone size: .; D gene: .; J gene: TRBJ2-7; V gene: TRBV6-1; CDR3 protein: CASSDGQRWIDGQYF; CDR3 DNA: TGTGCCAGCAGTGACGGGCAGCGCTGGATAGATGGGCAGTACTTC
clone size: .; D gene: TRBD1; J gene: TRBJ2-7; V gene: TRBV27; CDR3 protein: CASSLQPTGVTYEQYF; CDR3 DNA: TGTGCCAGCAGTCTACAACCGACAGGGGTTACCTACGAGCAGTACTTC
clone size: .; D gene: .; J gene: TRBJ2-3; V gene: TRBV19; CDR3 protein: CASSIPEGTDTQYF; CDR3 DNA: TGTGCCAGTAGTATCCCGGAGGGCACAGATACGCAGTATTTT
clone size: .; D gene: TRBD2; J gene: TRBJ2-5; V gene: TRBV18; CDR3 protein: CASSPRVVAGMQETQYF; CDR3 DNA: TGTGCCAGCTCACCACGCGTAGTAGCGGGGATGCAAGAGACCCAGTACTTC
clone size: few; D gene: .; J gene: TRBJ2-2; V gene: TRBV19; CDR3 protein: CASSIARLLGTGELFF; CDR3 DNA: TGTGCCAGTAGTATAGCGCGCCTCCTGGGCACCGGGGAGCTGTTTTTT
clone size: few; D gene: .; J gene: TRBJ2-7; V gene: TRBV6-5; CDR3 protein: CATLQGREQYF; CDR3 DNA: TGTGCCACCCTACAGGGACGCGAGCAGTACTTC
clone size: .; D gene: .; J gene: TRBJ2-5; V gene: TRBV15; CDR3 protein: CATSSRRQGHQETQYF; CDR3 DNA: TGTGCCACCAGCAGCAGGCGGCAGGGCCACCAAGAGACCCAGTACTTC
clone size: once; D gene: TRBD1; J gene: TRBJ2-1; V gene: TRBV6-5; CDR3 protein: CASRVGTGRVNEQFF; CDR3 DNA: TGTGCCAGCAGGGTAGGGACAGGAAGGGTGAATGAGCAGTTCTTC
clone size: once; D gene: .; J gene: TRBJ1-5; V gene: TRBV2; CDR3 protein: CASKGGGNQPQHF; CDR3 DNA: TGTGCCAGCAAAGGGGGGGGGAATCAGCCCCAGCATTTT
clone size: .; D gene: TRBD1; J gene: TRBJ2-1; V gene: TRBV7-7; CDR3 protein: CASSLGQGAPYNEQFF; CDR3 DNA: TGTGCTAGCAGCTTAGGTCAGGGGGCGCCGTACAATGAGCAGTTCTTC
clone size: .; D gene: TRBD1; J gene: TRBJ1-5; V gene: TRBV15; CDR3 protein: CATSRETGGSNQPQHF; CDR3 DNA: TGTGCCACCAGCAGAGAAACAGGGGGGAGCAATCAGCCCCAGCATTTT
clone size: .; D gene: .; J gene: TRBJ1-5; V gene: TRBV19; CDR3 protein: CASSPRTVGGSQPQHF; CDR3 DNA: TGTGCCAGTAGCCCTCGGACGGTGGGGGGTAGTCAGCCCCAGCATTTT
clone size: .; D gene: .; J gene: TRBJ2-7; V gene: TRBV19; CDR3 protein: CASKPGDSSYEQYF; CDR3 DNA: TGTGCCAGTAAGCCAGGCGACAGCTCCTACGAGCAGTACTTC
clone size: .; D gene: TRBD2; J gene: TRBJ2-1; V gene: TRBV11-3; CDR3 protein: CASSLTSGDYNEQFF; CDR3 DNA: TGTGCCAGCAGCCTAACTAGCGGGGACTACAATGAGCAGTTCTTC
clone size: .; D gene: .; J gene: TRBJ2-7; V gene: TRBV9; CDR3 protein: CASSVEGRMLNEQYF; CDR3 DNA: TGTGCCAGCAGCGTAGAGGGGAGGATGTTAAACGAGCAGTACTTC